This record covers a single TCR beta chain. What it recognizes is unknown. Other nucleotide sequences from this sample produce the same CDR3. J lost 0 bases, V lost 0 bases, and 5 bases had no gene match. Germline CDR1 reads SGHDT; CDR2 reads YYEEEE. CDR3 length equals 16 residues. This entry comes from a study of graft-versus-host responses after intestinal transplantation. Some clones are missing from TCRdb's copy, which holds only in-frame ones; the method was immunoSEQ multiplex PCR. The table lists around 70,000 clones, approximately 88% of them singletons. This receptor was taken from a human donor who received an intestinal transplant. The chain couples TRBV5-6 to TRBJ1-1; TRBD1 matches 7 bases. Sample: unstimulated CD8+ T cells sorted from spleen or lymph node cells, taken before intestinal transplant. The CDR3 sequence is CASSLGAGGMNTEAFF. The CDR3 nucleotides read TGTGCCAGCAGCTTGGGGGCAGGGGGGATGAACACTGAAGCTTTCTTT.